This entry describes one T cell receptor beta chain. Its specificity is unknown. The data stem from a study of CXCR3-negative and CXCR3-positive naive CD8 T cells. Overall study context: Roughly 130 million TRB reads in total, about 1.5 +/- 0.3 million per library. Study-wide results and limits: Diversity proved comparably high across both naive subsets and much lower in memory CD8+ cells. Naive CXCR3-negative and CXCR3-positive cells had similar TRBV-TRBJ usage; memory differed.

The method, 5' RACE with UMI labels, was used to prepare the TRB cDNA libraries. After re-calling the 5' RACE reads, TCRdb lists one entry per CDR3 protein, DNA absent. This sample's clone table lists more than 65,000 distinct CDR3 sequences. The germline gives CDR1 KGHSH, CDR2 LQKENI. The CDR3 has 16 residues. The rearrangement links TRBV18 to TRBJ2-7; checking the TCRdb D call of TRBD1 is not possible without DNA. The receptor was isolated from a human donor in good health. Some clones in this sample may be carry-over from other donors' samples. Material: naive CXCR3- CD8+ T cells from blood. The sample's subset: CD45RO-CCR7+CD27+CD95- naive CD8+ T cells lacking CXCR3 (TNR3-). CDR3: CASSPRTGRIYYEQYF.